Shown below are 7 T cell receptor beta chains from a single sample sequenced in a study of blood T cell repertoires in COVID-19. Here immunoSEQ multiplex PCR was the method, and the copy in TCRdb shows in-frame clones only, minus some. The data contain roughly 250,000 clones, around 90% of them singletons. The sample consisted of PBMCs or T cells enriched from blood (not recorded which). The receptor source for this set is a middle-aged woman with acute COVID-19.

DNA for the CDR3: TGTGCCAGCAGCGTAGGGGACACCTATCAGCCCCAGCATTTT. Its translation is CASSVGDTYQPQHF. The chain joins TRBV9 to TRBJ1-5; possible D gene TRBD1, 6 bases. V was pared by 0 bases and J by 5 bases, with 9 bases between. CDR1 is SGDLS, CDR2 YYNGEE, per germline. This CDR3 contains 14 residues.

This sequence joins TRBV10-3 and TRBJ2-5, with 10 bases matching TRBD2. The CDR3 covers 15 residues. V dropped 4 bases and J dropped 6; count of bases not matched to a gene: 8. Germline values: CDR1 ENHRY, CDR2 SYGVKD. The CDR3, as DNA: TGTGCCATCAGTGCGAATATAGCGGGAGGAAAGACCCAGTACTTC. Its protein is CAISANIAGGKTQYF.

The V call is TRBV6-2 or TRBV6-3, the J call TRBJ2-2, with TRBD1 matching 10 bases. V lost 5 bases to trimming and J lost 6 bases; unmatched junction nucleotides: 9. Germline V CDR1 and CDR2: MNHEY, SVGEGT. The CDR3 covers 16 residues. The CDR3 coding sequence is TGTGCCAGCAGTCGGCAGGGACAGGGGAGGCCCGGGGAGCTGTTTTTT. Translated: CASSRQGQGRPGELFF.

This clone was recorded only once. This chain connects TRBV4-1 to TRBJ2-5, with 7 bases aligning to TRBD1. The CDR3 is 17 residues long. V was clipped by 3 bases and J by 2 bases; unmatched bases: 12. CDR1 and CDR2 (germline): MGHRA, YSYEKL. The CDR3 nucleotides read TGCGCCAGCAGCCAGGAACCGGGACAGCGTATACAAGAGACCCAGTACTTC. Translated: CASSQEPGQRIQETQYF.

The J gene is TRBJ2-3, the V gene TRBV27, with 10 bases matching TRBD2. The CDR3 consists of 18 residues. Germline V lookup: CDR1 MNHEY, CDR2 SMNVEV (reference sequence). J gave up 1 base and V 6 bases, and 13 bases lay outside the gene matches. The CDR3 DNA sequence: TGTGCCAGCAGCCCTACGAGCAGCGGGGGGGTTGGCACAGATACGCAGTATTTT. The encoded protein is CASSPTSSGGVGTDTQYF.

V gene TRBV7-2 combines with J gene TRBJ2-1; TRBD1 aligns across 8 bases. Germline assignment: CDR1 SGHTA and CDR2 FQGNSA. There are 16 residues in the CDR3. The junction had 5 bases not matched to a gene; V was cut back by 4 bases and J by 0 bases. CDR3 nucleotide sequence: TGTGCCAGCAGCTCCCCCGGGACAGGCTCCTACAATGAGCAGTTCTTC. The encoded protein is CASSSPGTGSYNEQFF. Using reference TRBV7-2 and TRBJ2-1 for the parts outside the CDR3, the full variable domain is GAGVSQSPSNKVTEKGKDVELRCDPISGHTALYWYRQSLGQGLEFLIYFQGNSAPDKSGLPSDRFSAERTGGSVSTLTIQRTQQEDSAVYLCASSSPGTGSYNEQFFGPGTRLTVL.

J is TRBJ1-2 and V is TRBV9; D is ambiguous. Between the trimmed V and J ends, which lost 0 bases and 8 bases, there was a span of 17 bases. The CDR3 loop spans 15 amino acids. Germline V CDR1 and CDR2: SGDLS, YYNGEE. Here the CDR3 DNA reads TGTGCCAGCAGCGTAGATTTGTTGGCATCGGGGGGCTACACCTTC. Translated, it gives CASSVDLLASGGYTF.